The clone carrying this T cell receptor beta chain was seen more than once but under ten times. The antigen remains undetermined. TCRdb keeps only in-frame clones here, not all; method: immunoSEQ multiplex PCR. This sample has more than 60,000 clones, with 87% found just once. CDR3 size: 14 residues. The germline V gene encodes CDR1 SGHTA and CDR2 FQGNSA. The ends were cut back, 5 bases at V and 2 bases at J, with 10 bases in the middle. The sample is drawn from a study of T cell responses to AZD1222 COVID-19 vaccine. Study background: Second-dose schedules of about 4 or about 12 weeks were combined.

Study-wide results and caveats: Most donors were white British, females outnumbered males, and clonal diversity was possibly underestimated. In the spike-specific TCR repertoire, nearly half reportedly target unmutated variant regions.

Sample: peripheral blood, taken on day 0 of AZD1222 vaccination. The receptor was isolated from an adult in good health. The chain uses TRBV7-2 and TRBJ2-1, with D possibly TRBD2 on 5 matching bases. CDR3 region: CASSPEDAYNEQFF. CDR3 DNA sequence: TGTGCCAGCAGCCCGGAGGACGCCTACAATGAGCAGTTCTTC.